Below are 20 T cell receptor beta chains sequenced from a single sample in a study of sequential checkpoint blockade in melanoma. Using immunoSEQ multiplex PCR, the repertoire was profiled, and TCRdb retains in-frame clones only, with some absent. The sample contains about 24,000 clones, roughly 86% of which appear only once. Sample treatment: randomized to nivolumab then ipilimumab (arm A) or the reverse (arm B). The material was CD8+ T cells sorted from blood (inferred from file names), obtained from a patient given nivolumab and ipilimumab in sequence. The receptor source for this set is a human donor with melanoma.

About this clone: Mismatch with germline at one junction end may stem from a read error. The chain links TRBV7-2 to TRBJ1-5, with D maybe TRBD1 (6 bases). This CDR3 region has 13 residues. Germline V CDR1 and CDR2: SGHTA, FQGNSA. The CDR3 region has the DNA TGCGCCAGCAGCCAAGAAATTGACAGGACCCAGCATTTT. It is translated as CASSQEIDRTQHF.

The V and J genes are TRBV5-1 and TRBJ2-5, with TRBD1 matching over 7 bases. The CDR3 loop spans 14 amino acids. Trimming removed 3 bases from V and 0 bases from J; junction bases left unmatched: 2. CDR1 and CDR2 from the germline V gene are SGHRS and YFSETQ. The CDR3 protein is CASSSGQHQETQYF. CDR3 in DNA: TGCGCCAGCAGCTCGGGACAGCACCAAGAGACCCAGTACTTC.

This chain connects TRBV6-5 to TRBJ1-2; the D gene is possibly TRBD1 (5 bases). CDR1 and CDR2 from the germline V gene are MNHEY and SVGAGI. Trimming removed 6 bases from V and 7 bases from J, with 21 bases in between. The CDR3 consists of 15 residues. Here the CDR3 reads CASSKNQGNRPGYTF. In DNA form, the CDR3 reads TGTGCCAGCAGCAAAAACCAGGGAAACAGGCCTGGCTACACCTTC.

The rearrangement uses TRBV30 and TRBJ2-1, with 7 bases identical to TRBD1. After removal of 1 base from V and 7 bases from J, the junction contained 1 base not matched to a gene. CDR1 is GTSNPN and CDR2 is SVGIG in the germline V gene (reference sequence). The length of the CDR3 is 12 residues. CDR3 protein: CAWSGRGNEQFF. In DNA, the CDR3 is TGTGCCTGGAGTGGCAGGGGGAATGAGCAGTTCTTC.

This sequence joins TRBV19 and TRBJ1-3; 7 bases align to TRBD1. This CDR3 is built from 14 residues. The V gene end was trimmed by 7 bases and the J gene end by 4 bases; junction bases not matched to a gene: 7. Germline V gene sequence: CDR1 LNHDA, CDR2 SQIVND (reference sequence). CDR3 DNA: TGTGCCAGTAAGGAACAGGGGACCGGAAACACCATATATTTT. Encoded protein: CASKEQGTGNTIYF.

The chain uses TRBV7-2 and TRBJ1-2; TRBD1 matches 8 bases. The CDR3 length is 14 residues. CDR1 and CDR2 from the germline V gene are SGHTA and FQGNSA. J gave up 6 bases and V 5 bases, and 8 bases lay outside the gene matches. The CDR3 spells CASSERQGRDGYTF. CDR3 nucleotide sequence: TGTGCCAGCAGCGAAAGACAGGGGCGGGATGGCTACACCTTC.

The rearrangement joins TRBV7-3 to TRBJ2-4; TRBD1 might be the D (6 bases). This CDR3 contains 13 residues. V was cut by 5 bases and J by 8 bases, with 13 bases left in between. Germline V gives CDR1 SGHTA, CDR2 FQGTGA. As DNA, the CDR3 is TGTGCCAGCAGCCCAGGGGTTTTGGACATTCAGTACTTC. Translated, it gives CASSPGVLDIQYF.

The chain has TRBV15 and TRBJ2-7, with D possibly matching TRBD1 (6 bases). V was pared by 0 bases and J by 2 bases, with 20 bases between. CDR1 and CDR2 from the germline V gene are LNHNV and YYDKDF (reference sequence). CDR3 length: 18 residues. CDR3 amino acids: CATSRDLTTGSIPYEQYF. The CDR3 DNA sequence: TGTGCCACCAGCAGAGACCTTACAACAGGGTCCATACCCTACGAGCAGTACTTC.

This chain uses TRBV29-1 with TRBJ2-1, with TRBD2 matching over 9 bases. Germline V gene lookup returns CDR1 SQVTM and CDR2 ANQGSEA. Germline trimming cut 6 bases from V and 2 bases from J; bases unmatched to any gene: 5. This CDR3 region has 14 residues. The CDR3 DNA reads TGCAGCGTCCGAGCGGGAGGCACCTACAATGAGCAGTTCTTC. Its protein is CSVRAGGTYNEQFF.

This sequence joins TRBV21-1 and TRBJ1-2. TRBV21-1 is classified as a pseudogene. The CDR3 covers 19 residues. CDR3 DNA sequence: TGTGCCAGCAGCTCCCTCAGGAAGAGAGGTCGGGGGTTGGGCGATGGCTACACCTTC. This codes for CASSSLRKRGRGLGDGYTF.

This chain links TRBV27 with TRBJ2-7, with D perhaps matching TRBD2 (6 bases). Trimming took off 0 bases at V and 3 bases at J, with 15 bases between the two ends. The CDR3 runs 16 residues. Looked up from germline, CDR1 is MNHEY and CDR2 is SMNVEV (reference sequence). The chain's CDR3 is CASSLSQGLFHYEQYF. The CDR3 DNA follows: TGTGCCAGCAGTTTATCCCAGGGACTGTTCCACTACGAGCAGTACTTC.

The chain has TRBV6-6 and TRBJ1-2, with TRBD1 identical over 9 bases. This CDR3 has 15 residues. Per the germline V gene, CDR1 is MNHNY and CDR2 is SVGAGI (reference sequence). The junction had 5 bases not matched to a gene; V was cut back by 6 bases and J by 0 bases. This chain's CDR3 is CASRRTGETNYGYTF. CDR3 coding DNA: TGTGCCAGCAGAAGGACAGGGGAAACTAACTATGGCTACACCTTC.

The gene calls are TRBV11-3 and TRBJ2-2, with 7 bases that match TRBD2. CDR1 SGHNT and CDR2 YENEEA come from the germline V gene. V dropped 5 bases and J dropped 0; count of bases not matched to a gene: 6. CDR3 length equals 16 residues. The CDR3 DNA is TGTGCCAGCAGCCCTCGACTAGCTGCGAACACCGGGGAGCTGTTTTTT. It codes for CASSPRLAANTGELFF.

V gene TRBV5-1 combines with J gene TRBJ2-3; 10 nucleotides align to TRBD2. Trimming cost V 4 bases and J 3 bases; bases outside gene matches: 5. From germline, CDR1 is SGHRS and CDR2 YFSETQ. This CDR3 is built from 15 residues. The DNA of the CDR3 is TGCGCCAGCAGCCCGTTGACTAGCGGGACAGATACGCAGTATTTT. It is translated as CASSPLTSGTDTQYF. The full variable domain, rest sourced from reference TRBV5-1 and TRBJ2-3, is KAGVTQTPRYLIKTRGQQVTLSCSPISGHRSVSWYQQTPGQGLQFLFEYFSETQRNKGNFPGRFSGRQFSNSRSEMNVSTLELGDSALYLCASSPLTSGTDTQYFGPGTRLTVL.

The CDR3 reads CASSLMLLGSGEQFF. The CDR3 DNA sequence: TGTGCCAGCAGCTTGATGTTATTGGGTTCGGGTGAGCAGTTCTTC. V gene TRBV5-4 combines with J gene TRBJ2-1, with D unresolved. Germline loops: CDR1 SGHNT, CDR2 YYREEE (reference sequence). This CDR3 region has 15 residues. Trimming removed 1 base at V and 9 bases at J, with 17 bases between.

V gene TRBV30 combines with J gene TRBJ2-7; TRBD1 aligns across 7 bases. CDR1 is GTSNPN and CDR2 is SVGIG in the germline V gene (reference sequence). Trimming took 0 bases from V and 10 from J; bases not matched to a gene: 12. This CDR3 region has 14 residues. The CDR3 sequence: CAWSVRRQGDAQYF. The CDR3 region has the DNA TGTGCCTGGAGTGTACGGCGGCAGGGGGATGCACAGTACTTC.

This rearrangement joins TRBV14 to TRBJ1-1; D possibly corresponds to TRBD1 (6 bases). CDR1 and CDR2 from the germline V gene are SGHDN and FVKESK. The CDR3 totals 15 residues. With 2 bases removed from V and 7 bases from J, the gap between germline ends came to 17 bases. The CDR3 sequence is CASSQLKWKQGEAFF. The CDR3 DNA reads as TGTGCCAGCAGCCAACTCAAGTGGAAACAGGGTGAAGCTTTCTTT.

The chain is built from TRBV27 and TRBJ1-2, with D hard to call. V lost 5 bases and J lost 4, with 14 bases in between. CDR1 is MNHEY, CDR2 SMNVEV, per germline (reference sequence). The CDR3 has 14 amino acids. The CDR3 is CASSVTAALYGYTF. The CDR3 nucleotides are TGTGCCAGCAGTGTAACAGCTGCTCTCTATGGCTACACCTTC.

This chain connects TRBV4-3 to TRBJ2-3, with a weak D call TRBD2 (5 bases). CDR1 is LGHNA and CDR2 is YSLEER in the germline V gene. The CDR3 consists of 15 residues. V lost 1 base and J lost 9, with 17 bases in between. The CDR3 loop is CASSQGTREGITQYF. The CDR3, as DNA: TGCGCCAGCAGCCAAGGAACCCGGGAAGGAATAACGCAGTATTTT.

The rearrangement joins TRBV5-6 to TRBJ2-5; 12 bases agree with TRBD1. The CDR3 length is 15 residues. The V and J ends lost 4 bases and 5 bases, in that order; junction bases with no gene match: 6. CDR1 SGHDT and CDR2 YYEEEE come from the germline V gene. The CDR3 spells CASSAGTGGAETQYF. The CDR3 DNA follows: TGTGCCAGCAGCGCCGGGACAGGGGGCGCGGAGACCCAGTACTTC.